Here is one T cell receptor beta chain with its context. Its specificity is not known. Different DNA sequences within this sample yield the same CDR3. Sequencing used immunoSEQ multiplex PCR; TCRdb keeps in-frame clones, though not all of them. This table has about 360,000 clones, 73% appearing once. This entry is derived from a study of shared clonotypes between healthy human individuals. Germline-derived CDR1 and CDR2 are SGHNT and YYREEE (reference sequence). The CDR3 length is 16 residues. The V and J ends lost 3 bases and 1 base, in that order; junction bases with no gene match: 5. Whole-study findings and limits: At large depth, rarefaction still showed sorted-subset sequencing to be incomplete. What naive subsets generally showed was a larger estimated richness than memory subsets showed.

The sample taken for sequencing was memory CD4+ T cells sorted from blood. As to subset: CD45RA-negative fraction. The chain uses TRBV5-4 and TRBJ2-2; 8 nucleotides agree with TRBD1. The receptor's source is a man aged 25 to 40 in good health. Here the CDR3 reads CASSSGQGLNTGELFF. The DNA of the CDR3 is TGTGCCAGCAGCTCTGGACAGGGATTGAACACCGGGGAGCTGTTTTTT.